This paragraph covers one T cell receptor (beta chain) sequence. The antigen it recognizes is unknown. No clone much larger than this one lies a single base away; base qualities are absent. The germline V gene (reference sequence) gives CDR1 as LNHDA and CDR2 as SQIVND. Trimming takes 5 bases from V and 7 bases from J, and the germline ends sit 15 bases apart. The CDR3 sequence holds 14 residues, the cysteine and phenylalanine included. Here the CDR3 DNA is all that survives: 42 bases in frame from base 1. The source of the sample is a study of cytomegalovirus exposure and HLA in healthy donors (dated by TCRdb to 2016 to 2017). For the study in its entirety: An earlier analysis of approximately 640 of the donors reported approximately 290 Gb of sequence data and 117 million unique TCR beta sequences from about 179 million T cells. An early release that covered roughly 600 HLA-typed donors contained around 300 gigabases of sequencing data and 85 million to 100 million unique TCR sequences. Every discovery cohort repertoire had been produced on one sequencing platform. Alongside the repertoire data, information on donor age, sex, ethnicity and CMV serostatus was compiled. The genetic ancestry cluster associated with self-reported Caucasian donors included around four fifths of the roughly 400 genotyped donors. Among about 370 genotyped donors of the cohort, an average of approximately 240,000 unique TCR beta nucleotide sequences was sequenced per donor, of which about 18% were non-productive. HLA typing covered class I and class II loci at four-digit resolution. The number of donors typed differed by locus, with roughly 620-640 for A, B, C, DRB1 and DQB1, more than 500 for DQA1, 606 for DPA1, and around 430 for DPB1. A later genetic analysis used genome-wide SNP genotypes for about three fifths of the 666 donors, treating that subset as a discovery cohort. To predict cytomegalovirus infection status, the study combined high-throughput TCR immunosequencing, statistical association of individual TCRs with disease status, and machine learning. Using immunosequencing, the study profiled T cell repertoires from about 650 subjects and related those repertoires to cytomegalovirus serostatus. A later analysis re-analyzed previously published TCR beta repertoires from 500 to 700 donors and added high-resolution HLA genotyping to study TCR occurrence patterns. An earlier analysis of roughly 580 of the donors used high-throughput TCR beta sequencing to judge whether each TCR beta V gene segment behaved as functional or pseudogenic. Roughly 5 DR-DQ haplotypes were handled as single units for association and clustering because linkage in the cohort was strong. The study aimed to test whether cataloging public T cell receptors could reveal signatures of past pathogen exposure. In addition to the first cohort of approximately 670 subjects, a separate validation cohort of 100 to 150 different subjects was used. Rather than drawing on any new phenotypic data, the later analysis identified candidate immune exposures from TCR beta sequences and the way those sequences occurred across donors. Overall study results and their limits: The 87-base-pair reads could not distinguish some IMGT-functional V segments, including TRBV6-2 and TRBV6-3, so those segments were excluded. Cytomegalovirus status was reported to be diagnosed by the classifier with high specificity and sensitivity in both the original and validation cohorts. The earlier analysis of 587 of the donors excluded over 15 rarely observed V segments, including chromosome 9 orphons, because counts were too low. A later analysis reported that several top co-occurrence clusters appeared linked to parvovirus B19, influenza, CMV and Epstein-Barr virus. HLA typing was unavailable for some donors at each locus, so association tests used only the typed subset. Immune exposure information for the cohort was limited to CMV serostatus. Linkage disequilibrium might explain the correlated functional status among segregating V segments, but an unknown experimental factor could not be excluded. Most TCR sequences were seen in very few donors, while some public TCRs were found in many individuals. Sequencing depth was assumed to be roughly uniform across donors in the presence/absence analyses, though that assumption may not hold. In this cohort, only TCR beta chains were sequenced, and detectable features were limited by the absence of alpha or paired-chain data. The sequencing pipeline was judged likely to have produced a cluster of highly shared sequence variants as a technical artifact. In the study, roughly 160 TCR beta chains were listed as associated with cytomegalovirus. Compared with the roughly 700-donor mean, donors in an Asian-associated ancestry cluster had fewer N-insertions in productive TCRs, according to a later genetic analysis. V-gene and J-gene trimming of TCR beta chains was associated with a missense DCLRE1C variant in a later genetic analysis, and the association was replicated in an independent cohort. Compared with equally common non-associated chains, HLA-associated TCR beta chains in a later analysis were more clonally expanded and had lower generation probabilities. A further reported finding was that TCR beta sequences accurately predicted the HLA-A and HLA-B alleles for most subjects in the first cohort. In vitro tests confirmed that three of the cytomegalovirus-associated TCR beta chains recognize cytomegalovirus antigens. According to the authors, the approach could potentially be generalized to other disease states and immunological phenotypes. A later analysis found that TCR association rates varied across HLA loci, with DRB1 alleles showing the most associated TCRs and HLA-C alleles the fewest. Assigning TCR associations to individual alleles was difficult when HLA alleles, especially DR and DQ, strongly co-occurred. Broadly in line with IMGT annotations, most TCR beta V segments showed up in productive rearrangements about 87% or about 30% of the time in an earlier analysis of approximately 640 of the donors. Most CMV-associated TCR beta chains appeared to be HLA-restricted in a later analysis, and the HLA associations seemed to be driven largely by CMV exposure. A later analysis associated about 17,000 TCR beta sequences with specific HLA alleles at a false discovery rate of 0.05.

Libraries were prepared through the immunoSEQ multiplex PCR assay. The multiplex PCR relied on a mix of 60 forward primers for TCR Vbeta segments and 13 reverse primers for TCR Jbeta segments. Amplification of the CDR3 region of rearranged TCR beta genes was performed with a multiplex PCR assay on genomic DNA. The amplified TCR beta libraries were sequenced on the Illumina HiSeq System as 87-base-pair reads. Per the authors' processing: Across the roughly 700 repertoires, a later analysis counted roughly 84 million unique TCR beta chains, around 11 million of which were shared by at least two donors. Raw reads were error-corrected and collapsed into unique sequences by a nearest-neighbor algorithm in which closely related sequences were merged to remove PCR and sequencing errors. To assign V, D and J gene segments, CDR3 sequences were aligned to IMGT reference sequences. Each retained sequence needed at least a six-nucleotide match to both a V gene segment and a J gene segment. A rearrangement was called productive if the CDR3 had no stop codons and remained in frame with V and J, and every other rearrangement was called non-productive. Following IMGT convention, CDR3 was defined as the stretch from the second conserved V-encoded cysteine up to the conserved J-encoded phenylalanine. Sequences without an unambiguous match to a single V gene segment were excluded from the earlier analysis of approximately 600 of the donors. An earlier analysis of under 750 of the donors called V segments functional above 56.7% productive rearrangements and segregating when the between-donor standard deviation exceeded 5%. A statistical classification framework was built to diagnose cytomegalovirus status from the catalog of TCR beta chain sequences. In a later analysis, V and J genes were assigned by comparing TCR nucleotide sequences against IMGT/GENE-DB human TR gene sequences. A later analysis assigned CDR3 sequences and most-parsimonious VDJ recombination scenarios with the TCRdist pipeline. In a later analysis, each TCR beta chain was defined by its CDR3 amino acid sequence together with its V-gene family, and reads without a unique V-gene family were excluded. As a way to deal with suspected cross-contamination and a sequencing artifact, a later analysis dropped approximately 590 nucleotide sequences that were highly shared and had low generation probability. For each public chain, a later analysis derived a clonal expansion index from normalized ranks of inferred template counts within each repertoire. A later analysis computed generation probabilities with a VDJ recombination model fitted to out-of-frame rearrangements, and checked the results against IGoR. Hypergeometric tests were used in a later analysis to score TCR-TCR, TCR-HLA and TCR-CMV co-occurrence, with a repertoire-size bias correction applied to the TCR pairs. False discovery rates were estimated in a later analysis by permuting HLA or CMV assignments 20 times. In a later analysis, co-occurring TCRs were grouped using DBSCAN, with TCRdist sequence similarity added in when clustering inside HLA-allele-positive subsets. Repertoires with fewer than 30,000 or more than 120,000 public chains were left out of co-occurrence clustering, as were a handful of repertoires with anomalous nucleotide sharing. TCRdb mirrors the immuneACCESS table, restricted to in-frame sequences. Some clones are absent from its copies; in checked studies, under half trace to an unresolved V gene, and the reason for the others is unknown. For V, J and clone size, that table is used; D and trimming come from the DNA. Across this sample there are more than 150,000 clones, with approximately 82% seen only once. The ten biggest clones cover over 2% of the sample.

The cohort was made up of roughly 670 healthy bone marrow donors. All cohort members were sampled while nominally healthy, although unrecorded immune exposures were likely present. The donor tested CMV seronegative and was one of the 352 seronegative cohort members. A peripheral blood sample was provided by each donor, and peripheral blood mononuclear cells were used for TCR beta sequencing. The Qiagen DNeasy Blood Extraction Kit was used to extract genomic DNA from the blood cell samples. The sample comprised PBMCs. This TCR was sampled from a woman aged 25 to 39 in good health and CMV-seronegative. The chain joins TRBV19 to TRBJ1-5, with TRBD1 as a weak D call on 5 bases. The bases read TGTGCCAGTAGTGCCCTCGGGAGGGACCAGCCCCAGCATTTT. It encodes CASSALGRDQPQHF.